This TCR beta chain was retrieved from a study of T cells in localized non-small cell lung cancer. The method was immunoSEQ multiplex PCR; TCRdb's version includes in-frame clones alone and lacks a portion of them. The sample records 70,000 to 80,000 clones, 70% to 90% being singletons. The CDR3 is 15 amino acids. V dropped 1 base and J dropped 0 bases, with 4 bases sitting between them. The germline gives CDR1 KGHSH, CDR2 LQKENI. This TCR came from a woman aged 35 to 70 with stage I squamous cell lung carcinoma. The sample was peripheral blood, taken before any cancer treatment. The gene calls are TRBV18 and TRBJ2-6, with unresolved D. The CDR3 here is CASSPQGSGANVLTF. The CDR3 coding sequence is TGTGCCAGCTCACCACAGGGCTCTGGGGCCAACGTCCTGACTTTC.